Listed below are T cell receptor beta chains from one sample, sequenced in a study of blood T cell repertoires in COVID-19. The method was immunoSEQ multiplex PCR; TCRdb's version includes in-frame clones alone and lacks a portion of them. The sample holds about 140,000 clones; roughly 79% are singletons and the top ten take around 2.9%. The specimen sequenced was PBMCs or T cells enriched from blood (not recorded which). These receptor sequences come from a woman in her fifties or sixties who had recovered from COVID-19. The CDR3 runs from the conserved cysteine through the conserved F or W. A D gene is named only where the DNA matches it firmly. Clone size, where shown, is once, few, many, or a class for clones that have expanded.

size: NA
J: TRBJ2-7
D: NA
V: TRBV2
DNA: TGTGCCAGCATAGGGCGGGCCTACGAGCAGTACTTC
CDR3: CASIGRAYEQYF

size: NA
J: TRBJ2-7
D: NA
V: TRBV5-1
DNA: TGCGCCAGCAGTCTGGCGGGTCCTCCCTCCTACGAGCAGTACTTC
CDR3: CASSLAGPPSYEQYF

size: NA
J: TRBJ2-1
D: TRBD1
V: TRBV6-1
DNA: TGTGCCAGCAGTGAATGGGGACAGGGGCACAATGAGCAGTTCTTC
CDR3: CASSEWGQGHNEQFF

size: NA
J: TRBJ2-4
D: TRBD1
V: TRBV29-1
DNA: TGCAGCGTCCTGGACAGGAGAAAAAACATTCAGTACTTC
CDR3: CSVLDRRKNIQYF

size: NA
J: TRBJ2-1
D: TRBD2
V: TRBV27
DNA: TGTGCCAGCAGTTTTCTCCCGAACGCTGCGGGAGGGGGCGACTATAATGACCCCTACAATGAGCAGTTCTTC
CDR3: CASSFLPNAAGGGDYNDPYNEQFF

size: NA
J: TRBJ1-4
D: NA
V: TRBV5-1
DNA: TGCGCCAGCAGCTTGGACTCAATCAATGAAAAACTGTTTTTT
CDR3: CASSLDSINEKLFF

size: once
J: TRBJ1-2
D: TRBD1
V: TRBV12-5
DNA: TGTGCTAGTGGTTTGGGACCTGGACAGGAGGCGGGCGGCTACACCTTC
CDR3: CASGLGPGQEAGGYTF

size: once
J: TRBJ2-5
D: NA
V: TRBV3-1/TRBV3-2
DNA: TGTGCCAGCAGCCAAGATCTACAGTCTCATGGGGAGACCCAGTACTTC
CDR3: CASSQDLQSHGETQYF

size: NA
J: TRBJ1-6
D: NA
V: TRBV19
DNA: TGTGCCAGTAGTGCACAGAATTCACCCCTCCACTTT
CDR3: CASSAQNSPLHF

size: NA
J: TRBJ1-6
D: NA
V: TRBV30
DNA: TGTGCCTGGACCGGGGGGTACAGCGCTTCACCCCTCCACTTT
CDR3: CAWTGGYSASPLHF

size: NA
J: TRBJ2-7
D: TRBD2
V: TRBV29-1
DNA: TGCAGCGCCGGACTAGCGGGAGGGTATTACGAGCAGTACTTC
CDR3: CSAGLAGGYYEQYF

size: NA
J: TRBJ2-3
D: NA
V: TRBV6-5
DNA: TGTGCCAGCCGGAGTTCAGATACGCAGTATTTT
CDR3: CASRSSDTQYF

size: few
J: TRBJ1-2
D: NA
V: TRBV6-5
DNA: TGTGCCATCGACCCCGAGGTTTGGTATGGCTACACCTTC
CDR3: CAIDPEVWYGYTF

size: NA
J: TRBJ2-3
D: TRBD1
V: TRBV11-2
DNA: TGTGCCAGCAGTCCTATGGGGACAGGGAATACAGATACGCAGTATTTT
CDR3: CASSPMGTGNTDTQYF

size: once
J: TRBJ2-2
D: NA
V: TRBV21-1
DNA: TGTGCCAGCAGCAAACTGAGACTAGCGGGAGAAGGACCCGGGGAGCTGTTTTTT
CDR3: CASSKLRLAGEGPGELFF

size: NA
J: TRBJ2-3
D: TRBD2
V: TRBV2
DNA: TGTGCCAGCAGTGAACTCCCCATGGGTGGCGGGGGGCAGTTAGATACGCAGTATTTT
CDR3: CASSELPMGGGGQLDTQYF

size: NA
J: TRBJ2-7
D: NA
V: TRBV9
DNA: TGTGCCAGCAGCGTAGGGGGGCCCCCCTACGAGCAGTACTTC
CDR3: CASSVGGPPYEQYF

size: once
J: TRBJ1-6
D: NA
V: TRBV27
DNA: TGTGCCAGCAGTATGGACAGAGGGGAAGAGTTTTTGTCTAGCTCCTATAATTCACCCCTCCACTTT
CDR3: CASSMDRGEEFLSSSYNSPLHF

size: few
J: TRBJ1-2
D: NA
V: TRBV6-5
DNA: TGTGCCAGCAGTAAACTTAGGGGTCCTAACTATGGCTACACCTTC
CDR3: CASSKLRGPNYGYTF

size: NA
J: TRBJ1-5
D: NA
V: TRBV9
DNA: TGTGCCAGCAGCGCAGGGATCGGTCAGCCCCAGCATTTT
CDR3: CASSAGIGQPQHF

size: NA
J: TRBJ2-3
D: TRBD2
V: TRBV13
DNA: TGTGCCAGCAGCCTCTTAGCGGGGGATGGCACAGATACGCAGTATTTT
CDR3: CASSLLAGDGTDTQYF

size: NA
J: TRBJ1-5
D: NA
V: TRBV6-5
DNA: TGTGCCAGCAGCACCGCCGGGGGAACGGGTCAGCCCCAGCATTTT
CDR3: CASSTAGGTGQPQHF

size: NA
J: TRBJ1-1
D: TRBD1
V: TRBV7-2
DNA: TGTGCCAGCAGCTTCCGACAGGGAATGAACACTGAAGCTTTCTTT
CDR3: CASSFRQGMNTEAFF

size: NA
J: TRBJ1-4
D: NA
V: TRBV7-2
DNA: TGTGCCAGCAGCTTAAGACAGATTGCAACTAATGAAAAACTGTTTTTT
CDR3: CASSLRQIATNEKLFF

size: NA
J: TRBJ2-7
D: NA
V: TRBV3-1/TRBV3-2
DNA: TGTGCCAGCAGCCAAGGCAGGGCGTCCCAGTACTTC
CDR3: CASSQGRASQYF

size: NA
J: TRBJ2-2
D: NA
V: TRBV2
DNA: TGTGCCAGCGAGGTAGCTCCCACCGGGGAGCTGTTTTTT
CDR3: CASEVAPTGELFF

size: NA
J: TRBJ1-6
D: NA
V: TRBV5-4
DNA: TGTGCCAGCAGCCGCTGGACAGAATTCTATAATTCACCCCTCCACTTT
CDR3: CASSRWTEFYNSPLHF

size: few
J: TRBJ1-1
D: NA
V: TRBV19
DNA: TGTGCCAGCCGAGGAGGGGCGTTGGGTTTTGCTGAAGCTTTCTTT
CDR3: CASRGGALGFAEAFF

size: NA
J: TRBJ2-7
D: NA
V: TRBV11-2
DNA: TGTGCCAGCAGCTTGGCTAGCCTGTACGAGCAGTACTTC
CDR3: CASSLASLYEQYF

size: NA
J: TRBJ2-5
D: TRBD2
V: TRBV7-2
DNA: TGTGCCAGCAGCGCCCCCAGACCGACTAGCGGAGAGACCCAGTACTTC
CDR3: CASSAPRPTSGETQYF

size: NA
J: TRBJ1-1
D: TRBD1
V: TRBV5-6
DNA: TGTGCCAGCAGCTTGGTGACCTACGGGACAGGGGGCACTGAAGCTTTCTTT
CDR3: CASSLVTYGTGGTEAFF

size: NA
J: TRBJ2-1
D: NA
V: TRBV7-2
DNA: TGTGCCAGCAGCTCGCGTGCGGGATTTTACAATGAGCAGTTCTTC
CDR3: CASSSRAGFYNEQFF

size: NA
J: TRBJ1-1
D: TRBD1
V: TRBV6-5
DNA: TGTGCCAGCAGACAGGGGGAAGCTTTCTTT
CDR3: CASRQGEAFF

size: NA
J: TRBJ2-1
D: TRBD2
V: TRBV27
DNA: TGTGCCAGCAGTATTAGACCCGGGACTAGCGGGAGGGCCTATGAGCAGTTCTTC
CDR3: CASSIRPGTSGRAYEQFF

size: NA
J: TRBJ1-6
D: TRBD1
V: TRBV9
DNA: TGTGCCAGCAGCGTAGCGCAGGGGGCTAATTCACCCCTCCACTTT
CDR3: CASSVAQGANSPLHF

size: NA
J: TRBJ2-7
D: TRBD2
V: TRBV5-1
DNA: TGCGCCAGCAGCCTCAGGGTAGCGGGAGGCGGCACCTACGAGCAGTACTTC
CDR3: CASSLRVAGGGTYEQYF

size: NA
J: TRBJ1-6
D: TRBD1
V: TRBV27
DNA: TGTGCCAGTACGGGACAGGGGGCTTCACCCCTCCACTTT
CDR3: CASTGQGASPLHF

size: NA
J: TRBJ1-2
D: TRBD1
V: TRBV30
DNA: TGTGCCTGGAAGGTCCAGGGGGGTAACTATGGCTACACCTTC
CDR3: CAWKVQGGNYGYTF

size: NA
J: TRBJ2-7
D: TRBD1
V: TRBV28
DNA: TGTGCCAGCAGAACCTCCTGGACAGGGGGAACCTACGAGCAGTACTTC
CDR3: CASRTSWTGGTYEQYF

size: NA
J: TRBJ2-2
D: NA
V: TRBV2
DNA: TGTGCCAGGAAGACAGATCGGACCGGGGAGCTGTTTTTT
CDR3: CARKTDRTGELFF